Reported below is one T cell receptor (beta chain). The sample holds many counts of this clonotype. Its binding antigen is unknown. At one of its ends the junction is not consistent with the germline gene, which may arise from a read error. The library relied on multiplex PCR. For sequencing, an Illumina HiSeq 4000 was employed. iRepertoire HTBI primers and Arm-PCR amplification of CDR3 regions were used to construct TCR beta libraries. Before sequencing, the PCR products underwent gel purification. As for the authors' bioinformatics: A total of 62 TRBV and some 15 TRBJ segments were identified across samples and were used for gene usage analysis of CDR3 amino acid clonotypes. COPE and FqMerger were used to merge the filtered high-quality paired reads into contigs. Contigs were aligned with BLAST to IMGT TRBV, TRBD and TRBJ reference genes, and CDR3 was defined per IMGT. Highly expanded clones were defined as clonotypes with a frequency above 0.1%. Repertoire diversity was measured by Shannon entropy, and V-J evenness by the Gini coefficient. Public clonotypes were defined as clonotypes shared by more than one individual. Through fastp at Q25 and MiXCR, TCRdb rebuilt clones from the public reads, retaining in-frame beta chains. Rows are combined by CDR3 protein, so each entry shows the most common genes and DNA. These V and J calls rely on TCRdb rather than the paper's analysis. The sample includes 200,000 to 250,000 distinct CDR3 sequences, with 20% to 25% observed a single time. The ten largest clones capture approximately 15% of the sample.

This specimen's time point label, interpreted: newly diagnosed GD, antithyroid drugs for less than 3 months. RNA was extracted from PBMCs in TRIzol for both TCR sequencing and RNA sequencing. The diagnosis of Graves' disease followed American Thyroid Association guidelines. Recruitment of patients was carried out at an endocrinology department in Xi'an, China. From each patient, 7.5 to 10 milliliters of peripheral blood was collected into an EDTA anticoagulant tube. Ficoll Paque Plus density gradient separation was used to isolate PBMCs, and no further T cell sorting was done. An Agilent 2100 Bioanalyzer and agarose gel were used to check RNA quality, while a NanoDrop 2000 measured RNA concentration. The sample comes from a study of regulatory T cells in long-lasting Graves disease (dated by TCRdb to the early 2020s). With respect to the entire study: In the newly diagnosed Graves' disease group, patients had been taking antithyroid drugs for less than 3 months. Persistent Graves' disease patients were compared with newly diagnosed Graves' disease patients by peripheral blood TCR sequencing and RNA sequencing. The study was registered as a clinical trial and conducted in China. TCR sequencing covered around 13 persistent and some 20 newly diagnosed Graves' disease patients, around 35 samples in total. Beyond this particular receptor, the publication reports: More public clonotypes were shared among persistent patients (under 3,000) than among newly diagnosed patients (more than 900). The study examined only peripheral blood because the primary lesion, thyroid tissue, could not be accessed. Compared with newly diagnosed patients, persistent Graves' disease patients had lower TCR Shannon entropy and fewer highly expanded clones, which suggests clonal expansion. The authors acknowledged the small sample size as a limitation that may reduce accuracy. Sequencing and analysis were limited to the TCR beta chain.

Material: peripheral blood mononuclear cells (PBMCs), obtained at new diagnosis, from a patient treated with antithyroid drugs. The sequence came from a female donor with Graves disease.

The DNA sequence follows: TGCAGTGCCAGAGGGGGGCCGACGATGGGCCAAGAGACCCAGTACTTC. Its amino acids are CSARGGPTMGQETQYF. The sequence links TRBV20-1 to TRBJ2-5; the D gene is tentatively TRBD1 or TRBD2, each matching 6 bases. Taken from cysteine to phenylalanine, the CDR3 has 16 residues. Here the CDR3 DNA is all that survives: 48 bases in frame from base 1. According to the germline V gene (reference sequence), CDR1 reads DFQATT and CDR2 reads SNEGSKA.